This T cell receptor (beta chain) is from a study of T cells in Graves' hyperthyroidism and ophthalmopathy. RNA transcripts served as the template for amplifying TCR beta CDR3 regions. A first-round RT-PCR of the TCR CDR3 used the HTBI primer set. In TCRdb, the multiplex PCR reads were re-called with MiXCR into one record per CDR3 protein. This sample has under 350,000 distinct CDR3 sequences, with around 20% found just once. The V gene's germline CDR1 is MNHEY and CDR2 SVGEGT. CDR3 length: 14 residues. V gave up 6 bases and J gave up 9 bases, with 18 bases separating them. Findings and limits, study-wide: Ophthalmopathy was identified by the model a median about seven months ahead of onset. Most expanded thyroid clonotypes above 0.001 also appeared in blood.

Graves' hyperthyroidism was deemed stable given no ophthalmopathy progression within 18 months. Fresh peripheral blood, 9.5 to 10 ml of it, supplied the PBMCs. This clonotype occurred a few times. The antigen is undetermined. The sequence was collected from a woman in her 50s with Graves' hyperthyroidism. The sequencing sample was made of blood. The rearrangement uses TRBV6-2 or TRBV6-3 and TRBJ2-4; D is uncertain. For the CDR3, the DNA is TGTGCCAGCAGCACAGCTACTAAGAGAAGCATTCAGTACTTC. Protein product: CASSTATKRSIQYF.